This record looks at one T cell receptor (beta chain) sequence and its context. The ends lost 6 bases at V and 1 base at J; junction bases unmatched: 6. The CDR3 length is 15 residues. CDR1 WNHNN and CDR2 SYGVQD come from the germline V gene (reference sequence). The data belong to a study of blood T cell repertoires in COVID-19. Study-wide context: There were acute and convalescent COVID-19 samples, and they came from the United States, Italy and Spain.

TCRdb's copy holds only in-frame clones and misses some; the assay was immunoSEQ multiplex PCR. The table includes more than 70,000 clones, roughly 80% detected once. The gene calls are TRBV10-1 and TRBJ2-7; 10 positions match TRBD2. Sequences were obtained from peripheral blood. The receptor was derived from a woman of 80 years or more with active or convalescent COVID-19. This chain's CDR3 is CASRVSGRLSYEQYF. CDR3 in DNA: TGCGCCAGCAGGGTTAGCGGGAGGTTGTCCTACGAGCAGTACTTC.